The clone carrying this TCR beta chain was counted ten times or more. Its antigen remains unidentified. The entry originates in a study of early T cells in non-severe SARS-CoV-2 infection. Unique molecular identifier tags were affixed to discrete cDNA molecules. TCRdb reanalysed the 5' RACE reads using MiXCR and keeps one entry per CDR3 protein. The table shows 100,000 or so distinct CDR3 sequences, with roughly 14% occurring only once. Notes on the study in general: Reliance on VDJdb matching favored anti-spike CD8 responses; private and CD4 specificities were missed.

What was sequenced was whole blood. This clonotype was sampled from an adult who was a healthcare worker with PCR-confirmed SARS-CoV-2 infection or an uninfected control (not recorded which).

This chain's CDR3 is CASSSGQGVSEAFF. The CDR3 DNA reads TGTGCCAGCAGCTCGGGACAGGGAGTCTCTGAAGCTTTCTTT. This chain connects TRBV7-3 to TRBJ1-1; 9 positions match TRBD1. Germline V gene sequence: CDR1 SGHTA, CDR2 FQGTGA. CDR3 length: 14 residues. The V gene end was trimmed by 4 bases and the J gene end by 6 bases; junction bases not matched to a gene: 6.